The present T cell receptor beta chain was sequenced within a study of blood T cell repertoires in COVID-19. In the study overall: The cDNA or gDNA used as material had been derived from T cells, B-cell-depleted T cells, or PBMCs.

Clones were read by immunoSEQ multiplex PCR, and TCRdb kept only the in-frame ones, dropping some. The top ten hold approximately 7% of the sample, which has under 400,000 clones, 85% to 90% seen once. Germline CDR1 SGHAT, CDR2 FQNNGV. Trimming pared 0 bases from V and 7 bases from J, leaving 13 bases between. CDR3 length: 15 residues. The sample was peripheral blood. This sequence joins TRBV11-2 and TRBJ2-1; TRBD2 might be the D (5 bases). The receptor was derived from a man aged 18 to 30 with active or convalescent COVID-19. The CDR3 DNA reads TGTGCCAGCAGCTTAGACGGACTGGCGGTAAATGAGCAGTTCTTC. Translating gives CASSLDGLAVNEQFF.